This passage covers 31 T cell receptor beta chains from one sample sequenced in a study of blood T cell repertoires in COVID-19. Using immunoSEQ multiplex PCR, the repertoire was profiled, and TCRdb retains in-frame clones only, with some absent. The table has about 250,000 clones, 83% seen once. The specimen was peripheral blood. The receptors were gathered from a man older than 75 with acute or convalescent COVID-19.

This clone appeared a few times. The V call is TRBV7-9, the J call TRBJ2-5, with TRBD2 matching 7 bases. There are 14 residues in the CDR3. Germline CDR1 reads SEHNR; CDR2 reads FQNEAQ (reference sequence). V was clipped by 6 bases and J by 5 bases; unmatched bases: 9. DNA for the CDR3: TGTGCCAGCAGGGAAGCCTGGGGAGGGGAGACCCAGTACTTC. Translation gives CASREAWGGETQYF.

This rearrangement joins TRBV6-6 to TRBJ2-7; 8 nucleotides align to TRBD2. The J segment lost 3 bases and the V segment lost 4 bases, leaving 11 bases of the junction unmatched. Germline V CDR1 and CDR2: MNHNY, SVGAGI (reference sequence). The CDR3 length is 16 residues. The DNA of the CDR3 is TGTGCCAGCAGTTTTGGGAACCCAGGGACTAGCTACGAGCAGTACTTC. Translation: CASSFGNPGTSYEQYF.

The CDR3 DNA sequence: TGCGCCAGCAGCTTGGACCAGGGTTCGGCGGACCGAGCCAAAAACATTCAGTACTTC. Its protein is CASSLDQGSADRAKNIQYF. The chain is built from TRBV5-1 and TRBJ2-4, with D perhaps matching TRBD1 (5 bases). V lost 0 bases to trimming and J lost 0 bases, with 19 bases between them. Germline V gene sequence: CDR1 SGHRS, CDR2 YFSETQ. The CDR3 extends over 19 amino acids.

This clone showed up just a few times. V usage is TRBV10-1 and J usage is TRBJ2-7; 12 bases are a match to TRBD1. The V and J ends lost 9 bases and 5 bases, in that order; junction bases with no gene match: 5. This CDR3 spans 13 amino acids. Germline CDR1 is WNHNN and CDR2 is SYGVQD (reference sequence). The CDR3 bases are TGCGCCAGAGGGGACAGGGGGCGGCACGAGCAGTACTTC. This encodes CARGDRGRHEQYF.

The chain employs TRBV9 and TRBJ2-2; 8 bases match TRBD2. After removal of 4 bases from V and 6 bases from J, the junction contained 8 bases not matched to a gene. The length of the CDR3 is 15 residues. CDR1 is SGDLS and CDR2 is YYNGEE in the germline V gene. This chain's CDR3 is CASSPGGNVAGELFF. As DNA, the CDR3 is TGTGCCAGCAGCCCGGGGGGGAACGTCGCCGGGGAGCTGTTTTTT. Combining the CDR3 with reference TRBV9 and TRBJ2-2 gives the whole variable domain DSGVTQTPKHLITATGQRVTLRCSPRSGDLSVYWYQQSLDQGLQFLIQYYNGEERAKGNILERFSAQQFPDLHSELNLSSLELGDSALYFCASSPGGNVAGELFFGEGSRLTVL.

The rearrangement uses TRBV5-1 and TRBJ2-3; perhaps TRBD2 as D (6 bases). Germline V lookup: CDR1 SGHRS, CDR2 YFSETQ. The CDR3 extends over 14 amino acids. V was pared by 5 bases and J by 1 base, with 11 bases between. CDR3 nucleotide sequence: TGCGCCAGCAGTTCGGGACTGCGCACAGATACGCAGTATTTT. Translation: CASSSGLRTDTQYF.

This clone was counted once. The rearrangement uses TRBV6-5 and TRBJ2-7; a weak D match, TRBD2 (6 bases). The V gene lost 8 bases and the J gene lost 2 bases, with 16 bases spanning the gap. This CDR3 is 14 amino acids long. Germline V CDR1 and CDR2: MNHEY, SVGAGI. CDR3 nucleotide sequence: TGTGCCAGCCGAAGGGGATGGGGGGCCTACGAGCAGTACTTC. Encoded protein: CASRRGWGAYEQYF.

The chain uses TRBV10-3 and TRBJ2-7, with a weak D call TRBD2 (5 bases). Germline-derived CDR1 and CDR2 are ENHRY and SYGVKD. With 3 bases removed from V and 2 bases from J, the gap between germline ends came to 17 bases. This CDR3 region has 16 residues. This CDR3 is CAISDSPGNPPYEQYF. The DNA of the CDR3 is TGTGCCATCAGTGATAGCCCCGGGAATCCCCCCTACGAGCAGTACTTC.

This chain connects TRBV6-2 or TRBV6-3 to TRBJ2-5, with TRBD1 identical over 7 bases. CDR1 and CDR2 from the germline V gene are MNHEY and SVGEGT. This CDR3 spans 14 amino acids. Trimming cost V 5 bases and J 7 bases; bases outside gene matches: 10. CDR3 DNA: TGTGCCAGCAGTAGGGACAGTGGAACAGGGACCCAGTACTTC. Amino acids: CASSRDSGTGTQYF.

This clone was detected a few times. The chain combines TRBV24-1 with TRBJ2-1, with D possibly being TRBD1 (6 bases). Trimming took 4 bases from V and 0 from J, leaving 12 bases between them. This CDR3 has 16 amino acids. Germline V gives CDR1 KGHDR, CDR2 SFDVKD. The CDR3 loop is CATSDLQGNSYNEQFF. CDR3 coding DNA: TGTGCCACCAGTGACCTTCAGGGGAACTCCTACAATGAGCAGTTCTTC.

The rearrangement links TRBV18 to TRBJ2-5; D is possibly TRBD1 (6 bases). The CDR3 sequence is 14 residues long. Germline-derived CDR1 and CDR2 are KGHSH and LQKENI. V was clipped by 3 bases and J by 4 bases, with 12 bases between them. CDR3 sequence: CASSPEQGVETQYF. The CDR3 bases are TGTGCCAGCTCACCGGAACAGGGAGTAGAGACCCAGTACTTC. The complete variable domain, with remaining parts taken from reference TRBV18 and TRBJ2-5, reads NAGVMQNPRHLVRRRGQEARLRCSPMKGHSHVYWYRQLPEEGLKFMVYLQKENIIDESGMPKERFSAEFPKEGPSILRIQQVVRGDSAAYFCASSPEQGVETQYFGPGTRLLVL.

The V gene is TRBV30, the J gene TRBJ2-7, with 9 bases that match TRBD1. This CDR3 comprises 12 residues. With 3 bases clipped from V and 6 bases from J, the junction kept 3 bases outside the gene matches. CDR1 and CDR2 from the germline V gene are GTSNPN and SVGIG (reference sequence). The CDR3 region has the DNA TGTGCCTGGAGACAGGGGGCAGGCGAGCAGTACTTC. It translates to CAWRQGAGEQYF.

V gene TRBV5-6 combines with J gene TRBJ1-1; unclear D gene. Germline V gene sequence: CDR1 SGHDT, CDR2 YYEEEE. This CDR3 contains 14 residues. V gave up 4 bases and J gave up 4 bases, with 14 bases separating them. The CDR3 spells CASSRGLIGTEAFF. The CDR3 nucleotides are TGTGCCAGCAGCAGAGGACTTATAGGCACTGAAGCTTTCTTT. Using reference TRBV5-6 and TRBJ1-1 for the parts outside the CDR3, the full variable domain is DAGVTQSPTHLIKTRGQQVTLRCSPKSGHDTVSWYQQALGQGPQFIFQYYEEEERQRGNFPDRFSGHQFPNYSSELNVNALLLGDSALYLCASSRGLIGTEAFFGQGTRLTVV.

The sample holds a few counts of this clone. J is TRBJ2-7 and V is TRBV5-8, with D maybe TRBD2 (6 bases). Germline V gives CDR1 SGHTS, CDR2 YDEGEE. Deletions cut 2 bases from V and 0 bases from J, with 9 bases between. CDR3 length: 14 residues. The CDR3 DNA is TGTGCCAGCAGCTTCCGGGGGAGCTCCTACGAGCAGTACTTC. It codes for CASSFRGSSYEQYF.

The chain combines TRBV3-1 (or the pseudogene TRBV3-2) with TRBJ1-1, with D possibly matching TRBD1 (5 bases). The CDR3 contains 14 residues. V was clipped by 4 bases and J by 7 bases, with 16 bases between them. The germline CDR1 and CDR2 sequences are LGHDT and YNNKEL (reference sequence). DNA for the CDR3: TGTGCCAGCAGCCCCAGGACGGGGGAGAGTGAAGCTTTCTTT. Encoded protein: CASSPRTGESEAFF.

This chain joins TRBV20-1 and TRBJ2-1; 9 bases are shared with TRBD1. The CDR3 consists of 13 residues. Germline V gene lookup returns CDR1 DFQATT and CDR2 SNEGSKA (reference sequence). The junction had 4 bases not matched to a gene; V was cut back by 3 bases and J by 7 bases. CDR3 DNA: TGCAGTGCTAGTATGACAGGGGGTAATGAGCAGTTCTTC. It translates to CSASMTGGNEQFF.

J is TRBJ1-2 and V is TRBV5-4; 9 bases agree with TRBD1. From germline, CDR1 is SGHNT and CDR2 YYREEE (reference sequence). This CDR3 is 15 amino acids long. V was clipped by 0 bases and J by 4 bases; unmatched bases: 4. The CDR3 protein is CASSLAGTGTYGYTF. The CDR3 DNA reads TGTGCCAGCAGCTTGGCCGGGACAGGGACCTATGGCTACACCTTC.

The chain is built from TRBV28 and TRBJ2-7; no clear D gene. This CDR3 spans 13 amino acids. CDR1 and CDR2 (germline): MDHEN, SYDVKM. Deletions cut 4 bases from V and 0 bases from J, with 7 bases between. The CDR3: CASSYPDSYEQYF. CDR3 DNA: TGTGCCAGCAGTTATCCAGACTCCTACGAGCAGTACTTC.

This chain uses TRBV2 with TRBJ1-6; 7 bases are shared with TRBD1. Germline-derived CDR1 and CDR2 are SNHLY and FYNNEI. CDR3 length: 15 residues. The V and J ends lost 2 bases and 10 bases, in that order; junction bases with no gene match: 8. Here the CDR3 DNA reads TGTGCCAGCAGTGAATCTACAGGGGTCTACTCACCCCTCCACTTT. Encoded protein: CASSESTGVYSPLHF. The full variable domain, completed using reference TRBV2 and TRBJ1-6, is EPEVTQTPSHQVTQMGQEVILRCVPISNHLYFYWYRQILGQKVEFLVSFYNNEISEKSEIFDDQFSVERPDGSNFTLKIRSTKLEDSAMYFCASSESTGVYSPLHFGNGTRLTVT.

The V and J genes are TRBV11-1 and TRBJ1-2; D is ambiguous. The germline V and J ends were trimmed by 4 bases and 6 bases, with 12 bases remaining between them. The V gene's germline CDR1 is SGHAT and CDR2 FQDESV (reference sequence). There are 13 residues in the CDR3. CDR3 in amino acids: CASSSSKAHGYTF. The CDR3 bases are TGTGCCAGCAGCTCTAGCAAGGCCCATGGCTACACCTTC.

The CDR3 coding sequence is TGTGCCAGCAGCCTGGTTCGTGGGGGGGGTCAGGATACGCAGTATTTT. It codes for CASSLVRGGGQDTQYF. The rearrangement uses TRBV11-1 and TRBJ2-3, with TRBD2 matching over 7 bases. J gave up 6 bases and V 5 bases, and 14 bases lay outside the gene matches. This CDR3 has 16 residues. Per the germline V gene, CDR1 is SGHAT and CDR2 is FQDESV (reference sequence).

The chain recombines TRBV6-5 with TRBJ2-3; D possibly corresponds to TRBD1 (6 bases). The CDR3 covers 13 residues. V was trimmed by 7 bases and J by 4 bases, leaving 12 bases between them. CDR1 MNHEY and CDR2 SVGAGI come from the germline V gene. The CDR3 loop is CASTHRDADTQYF. The DNA of the CDR3 is TGTGCCAGCACCCACAGGGACGCAGATACGCAGTATTTT.

The V call is TRBV7-2, the J call TRBJ2-2; D remains ambiguous. In germline, CDR1 is SGHTA, CDR2 FQGNSA. The CDR3 sequence is 14 residues long. V lost 6 bases to trimming and J lost 0 bases, with 8 bases between them. CDR3 loop: CASSRVANTGELFF. CDR3 nucleotides: TGTGCCAGCAGTCGGGTCGCGAACACCGGGGAGCTGTTTTTT.

The chain carries TRBV11-2 and TRBJ1-2; D might be TRBD1 (6 bases). The ends were cut back, 1 base at V and 8 bases at J, with 14 bases in the middle. Germline V gene lookup returns CDR1 SGHAT and CDR2 FQNNGV. CDR3 length: 14 amino acids. This chain's CDR3 is CASSLGQGIGGYTF. DNA for the CDR3: TGTGCCAGCAGCTTAGGCCAGGGGATAGGAGGCTACACCTTC.

The rearrangement uses TRBV11-2 and TRBJ2-7; tentatively, D is TRBD1 (6 bases). CDR3 length: 15 amino acids. Germline V lookup: CDR1 SGHAT, CDR2 FQNNGV. The V and J ends lost 0 bases and 2 bases respectively, with 11 bases between them. The CDR3: CASSLERTAPYEQYF. The CDR3 DNA follows: TGTGCCAGCAGCTTAGAAAGGACAGCCCCCTACGAGCAGTACTTC.

This rearrangement joins TRBV3-1 (or the pseudogene TRBV3-2) to TRBJ2-3, with 8 bases identical to TRBD2. The CDR3 loop spans 17 amino acids. V dropped 3 bases and J dropped 1; count of bases not matched to a gene: 9. Germline lookup yields CDR1 LGHDT and CDR2 YNNKEL (reference sequence). This CDR3 is CASSHVPGAGGTDTQYF. CDR3 DNA sequence: TGTGCCAGCAGCCATGTCCCGGGAGCGGGGGGCACAGATACGCAGTATTTT.

This clone appeared many times. The chain carries TRBV11-2 and TRBJ2-3; TRBD2 is a possible D gene (5 bases). Germline lookup yields CDR1 SGHAT and CDR2 FQNNGV. The CDR3 runs to 14 residues. Trimming cost V 3 bases and J 3 bases, with 10 bases left between them. The chain's CDR3 is CASSFVRVTDTQYF. The CDR3 DNA is TGTGCCAGCAGCTTTGTGAGGGTTACAGATACGCAGTATTTT.

The rearrangement links TRBV28 to TRBJ1-1; 8 nucleotides align to TRBD1. The J segment lost 1 base and the V segment lost 2 bases, leaving 9 bases of the junction unmatched. This CDR3 has 17 amino acids. CDR1 and CDR2 from the germline V gene are MDHEN and SYDVKM. The DNA of the CDR3 is TGTGCCAGCAGTTTACGGCAGGGGGCCTCTGGGAACACTGAAGCTTTCTTT. Translation gives CASSLRQGASGNTEAFF.

The chain couples TRBV6-4 to TRBJ2-3, with 9 bases aligning to TRBD1. Germline assignment: CDR1 MRHNA and CDR2 SNTAGT. This CDR3 is built from 14 residues. Trimming at V came to 3 bases and at J to 6 bases, leaving 4 bases not matched to a gene. The CDR3 DNA reads as TGTGCCAGCAGTGATCCGGGACAGGGTGATACGCAGTATTTT. Translated, it gives CASSDPGQGDTQYF.

The gene calls are TRBV5-1 and TRBJ2-1; TRBD2 is a possible D gene (6 bases). The CDR3 runs 12 residues. Germline V lookup: CDR1 SGHRS, CDR2 YFSETQ. The V and J ends lost 3 bases and 9 bases respectively, with 10 bases between them. CDR3 DNA sequence: TGCGCCAGCAGCTCAGCGGGCGTTGAGCAGTTCTTC. Residues: CASSSAGVEQFF.

The J gene is TRBJ2-3, the V gene TRBV10-3, with 11 positions matching TRBD2. Germline CDR1 and CDR2: ENHRY and SYGVKD. The CDR3 has 15 amino acids. V was pared by 10 bases and J by 8 bases, with 14 bases of the junction left unmatched. CDR3 protein: CASGDSGRVRGTQYF. DNA for the CDR3: TGTGCCAGCGGGGATAGCGGGAGGGTCAGGGGTACGCAGTATTTT.